These 3 T cell receptor beta chains came from one sample sequenced in a study of blood T cells in healthy people across ages. Through a sample-barcoded 5' primer and a J-beta primer mix, a second PCR was run for about 6 to 11 cycles. TCRdb re-called the 5' RACE reads through MiXCR, storing one row per CDR3 protein. Of some 670,000 distinct CDR3 sequences in the sample, about 51% are singletons; the top ten hold roughly 13%. What was sequenced was blood. The receptors originated from a woman over 75 in good health.

The chain links TRBV5-1 to TRBJ2-7; 9 nucleotides match TRBD1. There are 16 residues in the CDR3. V lost 4 bases, J lost 2 bases, and 10 bases stayed unmatched. The germline V gene encodes CDR1 SGHRS and CDR2 YFSETQ. The CDR3 reads CASSQKRTGVPYEQYF. The DNA for the CDR3 is TGCGCCAGCAGCCAAAAAAGGACAGGGGTGCCCTACGAGCAGTACTTC.

There are many counts of this clonotype. The rearrangement uses TRBV10-3 and TRBJ2-5; maybe TRBD2 (6 bases). The CDR3 contains 13 residues. Per germline, CDR1 ENHRY and CDR2 SYGVKD. With 3 bases removed from V and 4 bases from J, the gap between germline ends came to 9 bases. The CDR3 spells CAISDAGLETQYF. The CDR3 DNA follows: TGTGCCATCAGTGATGCGGGGTTAGAGACCCAGTACTTC.

This clonotype was counted between two and nine times. The CDR3 DNA reads as TGCAGTGCTATGGATCCGGGACGGCACAATCAGCCCCAGCATTTT. This translates into CSAMDPGRHNQPQHF. The V gene is TRBV20-1, the J gene TRBJ1-5, with a possible D match to TRBD1 (5 bases). This CDR3 has 15 residues. V was shortened by 4 bases and J by 3 bases, with 16 bases between the two germline ends. Germline-derived CDR1 and CDR2 are DFQATT and SNEGSKA (reference sequence).